What follows is one T cell receptor (beta chain) and its context. Its antigen is currently unknown. CD45RO-negative, CCR7-selected cells formed the naive CD8 fraction, which excluded terminally differentiated effector memory CD45RA+ cells. TCRdb's copy holds only in-frame clones and misses some; the assay was immunoSEQ multiplex PCR. The sample carries around 2,000,000 clones, just under 95% recorded once. The entry originates in a study of shared clonotypes between healthy human individuals. Whole-study context: The people who gave samples were two women and a few men aged 18 to 49. Overall study results and limits: Between a few donors, naive CD4 clonotypes were shared at a level of about 5%. Generation probabilities were higher for clonotypes shared across all four sorted-subset donors than for unshared ones.

With 5 bases removed from V and 11 bases from J, the gap between germline ends came to 19 bases. The CDR3 runs to 13 residues. Germline-derived CDR1 and CDR2 are PRHDT and FYEKMQ (reference sequence). This sequence originates from a man younger than 35 in good health. Sequenced: naive CD8+ T cells sorted from blood. The rearrangement joins TRBV13 to TRBJ2-7; D might be TRBD1 (5 bases). The CDR3 protein is CASSLSTLGPEYF. DNA for the CDR3: TGTGCCAGCAGCCTCAGCACGTTGGGGCCGGAGTACTTC.